These 27 T cell receptor beta chains came from one sample sequenced in a study of OX40 agonist ivuxolimab in advanced cancers. Here immunoSEQ multiplex PCR was the method, and the copy in TCRdb shows in-frame clones only, minus some. The top ten hold around 0.5% of the sample, which has more than 50,000 clones, around 88% seen once. The material was CD4+ or CD8+ T cells sorted from blood, obtained in a trial of the OX40 agonist ivuxolimab. Receptors originate from an adult with an advanced solid tumor such as melanoma, head and neck, liver or kidney cancer.

J is TRBJ2-7 and V is TRBV5-1; 10 bases fit TRBD1. The germline V gene has CDR1 SGHRS and CDR2 YFSETQ. With 7 bases clipped from V and 4 bases from J, the junction kept 8 bases outside the gene matches. The CDR3 consists of 14 residues. The CDR3 region is CASGLGDRGYEQYF. Written as DNA, the CDR3 is TGCGCCAGCGGTTTAGGGGACAGGGGATACGAGCAGTACTTC.

This clone appeared once. This sequence joins TRBV10-1 and TRBJ2-1; D call uncertain. This CDR3 has 13 amino acids. The germline CDR1 and CDR2 sequences are WNHNN and SYGVQD (reference sequence). Trimming removed 4 bases at V and 2 bases at J, with 6 bases between. The CDR3 DNA is TGCGCCAGCAGTGGTCTAGCCTACAATGAGCAGTTCTTC. It translates to CASSGLAYNEQFF.

Only one count was recorded for this clone. This chain uses TRBV5-4 with TRBJ2-7; D is undetermined. CDR1 is SGHNT, CDR2 YYREEE, per germline (reference sequence). V lost 1 base and J lost 0, with 5 bases in between. The CDR3 has 13 amino acids. Here the CDR3 reads CASSLRSSYEQYF. The CDR3 nucleotides are TGTGCCAGCAGCTTGAGGAGCTCCTACGAGCAGTACTTC.

The sample holds one count of this clone. The same CDR3 can be traced to other DNA sequences in this sample. The rearrangement links TRBV9 to TRBJ2-7; a possible D gene is TRBD1 (5 bases). Trimming left V 0 bases short and J 0 bases short, with 10 bases between. The CDR3 has 15 residues. Germline V gene lookup returns CDR1 SGDLS and CDR2 YYNGEE. Written as DNA, the CDR3 is TGTGCCAGCAGCGTAGGTCAGGGCCTCTCCTACGAGCAGTACTTC. This encodes CASSVGQGLSYEQYF. The whole variable domain, filled in from reference TRBV9 and TRBJ2-7, reads DSGVTQTPKHLITATGQRVTLRCSPRSGDLSVYWYQQSLDQGLQFLIQYYNGEERAKGNILERFSAQQFPDLHSELNLSSLELGDSALYFCASSVGQGLSYEQYFGPGTRLTVT.

The rearrangement links TRBV5-1 to TRBJ1-1, with 7 bases matching TRBD1. The germline V gene encodes CDR1 SGHRS and CDR2 YFSETQ. V gave up 0 bases and J gave up 5 bases; unmatched junction bases: 7. CDR3 length equals 15 residues. The CDR3 nucleotides are TGCGCCAGCAGCTTGGGACAGGGCATAGGGACTGAAGCTTTCTTT. Protein: CASSLGQGIGTEAFF.

The CDR3 loop is CASTGWENEKLFF. The CDR3 DNA reads as TGTGCCAGCACGGGGTGGGAGAACGAAAAACTGTTTTTT. The gene calls are TRBV2 and TRBJ1-4, with D unclear. The V end was cut by 7 bases, the J end by 8 bases, with 14 bases between. The CDR3 sequence is 13 residues long. Germline V gives CDR1 SNHLY, CDR2 FYNNEI. The full variable domain, in which reference TRBV2 and TRBJ1-4 provide the parts outside the CDR3, is EPEVTQTPSHQVTQMGQEVILRCVPISNHLYFYWYRQILGQKVEFLVSFYNNEISEKSEIFDDQFSVERPDGSNFTLKIRSTKLEDSAMYFCASTGWENEKLFFGSGTQLSVL.

This chain joins TRBV18 and TRBJ1-5; D may be TRBD1 (5 bases). Trimming cost V 2 bases and J 0 bases, with 11 bases left between them. The CDR3 spans 16 residues. The germline V gene has CDR1 KGHSH and CDR2 LQKENI. CDR3 sequence reads: CASSPARQLSNQPQHF. The CDR3 DNA reads as TGTGCCAGCTCACCAGCACGACAGCTTAGCAATCAGCCCCAGCATTTT.

Here the CDR3 DNA reads TGTGCCAGCAGCTCTACTTCCACAGATACGCAGTATTTT. As protein: CASSSTSTDTQYF. This rearrangement joins TRBV11-3 to TRBJ2-3, with D hard to call. Deletions cut 4 bases from V and 2 bases from J, with 7 bases between. This CDR3 is built from 13 residues. The germline CDR1 and CDR2 sequences are SGHNT and YENEEA. The complete variable domain, with remaining parts taken from reference TRBV11-3 and TRBJ2-3, reads EAGVVQSPRYKIIEKKQPVAFWCNPISGHNTLYWYLQNLGQGPELLIRYENEEAVDDSQLPKDRFSAERLKGVDSTLKIQPAELGDSAVYLCASSSTSTDTQYFGPGTRLTVL.

In DNA, the CDR3 is TGTGCCAGCAGCCTACAGGGGGCCAAATATGGCTACACCTTC. It encodes CASSLQGAKYGYTF. The genes are TRBV27 and TRBJ1-2; 9 bases map to TRBD1. CDR1 MNHEY and CDR2 SMNVEV come from the germline V gene (reference sequence). V was pared by 6 bases and J by 5 bases, with 7 bases of the junction left unmatched. The CDR3 is 14 residues long.

The V call is TRBV5-1, the J call TRBJ2-6; D remains ambiguous. The germline V gene has CDR1 SGHRS and CDR2 YFSETQ. CDR3 length: 13 amino acids. V was cut by 2 bases and J by 5 bases, with 5 bases left in between. This CDR3 reads CASSLGWANVLTF. DNA of the CDR3: TGCGCCAGCAGCTTAGGGTGGGCCAACGTCCTGACTTTC. Variable domain in full (rest from reference TRBV5-1 and TRBJ2-6): KAGVTQTPRYLIKTRGQQVTLSCSPISGHRSVSWYQQTPGQGLQFLFEYFSETQRNKGNFPGRFSGRQFSNSRSEMNVSTLELGDSALYLCASSLGWANVLTFGAGSRLTVL.

This clone was detected a few times. Within the sample, other DNA sequences also encode this same CDR3. The chain combines TRBV5-4 with TRBJ1-2; no reliable D call. The CDR3 extends over 12 amino acids. Germline CDR1 reads SGHNT; CDR2 reads YYREEE (reference sequence). Trimming removed 2 bases at V and 7 bases at J, with 9 bases between. The CDR3 DNA reads as TGTGCCAGCAGCTTCCCCGGAAGTGGCTACACCTTC. This gives the protein CASSFPGSGYTF.

The chain couples TRBV18 to TRBJ1-1; D call uncertain. Germline CDR1 is KGHSH and CDR2 is LQKENI. This CDR3 comprises 13 residues. V lost 2 bases to trimming and J lost 0 bases, with 4 bases between them. This chain's CDR3 is CASSPVMNTEAFF. For the CDR3, the DNA is TGTGCCAGCTCACCAGTCATGAACACTGAAGCTTTCTTT.

The chain recombines TRBV19 with TRBJ2-5, with D hard to call. The V gene lost 1 base and the J gene lost 7 bases, with 13 bases spanning the gap. Germline CDR1 LNHDA, CDR2 SQIVND (reference sequence). The CDR3 is 14 amino acids. The CDR3 here is CASSIGGVGGTQYF. The CDR3 region has the DNA TGTGCCAGTAGTATAGGCGGCGTTGGCGGGACCCAGTACTTC.

The CDR3 is CASSLEGQGAHEQYF. The CDR3 DNA reads TGTGCCAGCAGCTTGGAGGGACAGGGGGCCCACGAGCAGTACTTC. The chain links TRBV5-6 to TRBJ2-7; 12 bases fit TRBD1. CDR1 is SGHDT, CDR2 YYEEEE, per germline. The junction had 3 bases not matched to a gene; V was cut back by 0 bases and J by 5 bases. The CDR3 runs to 15 residues. The variable domain in full, with the rest retrieved from reference TRBV5-6 and TRBJ2-7, is DAGVTQSPTHLIKTRGQQVTLRCSPKSGHDTVSWYQQALGQGPQFIFQYYEEEERQRGNFPDRFSGHQFPNYSSELNVNALLLGDSALYLCASSLEGQGAHEQYFGPGTRLTVT.

In its sample, this clone was seen a few times. The V call is TRBV30, the J call TRBJ1-2; 9 bases are shared with TRBD1. With V trimmed by 0 bases and J by 8 bases, 4 bases remained unmatched. Germline CDR1 reads GTSNPN; CDR2 reads SVGIG (reference sequence). The CDR3 is 13 residues long. As DNA, the CDR3 is TGTGCCTGGAGTGTACAGGGGGCTGGAGGCTACACCTTC. This encodes CAWSVQGAGGYTF.

The gene calls are TRBV28 and TRBJ1-5, with D possibly being TRBD1 (6 bases). V dropped 6 bases and J dropped 4 bases, with 19 bases sitting between them. The CDR3 spans 16 residues. The germline gives CDR1 MDHEN, CDR2 SYDVKM. The DNA for the CDR3 is TGTGCCAGCAGCTTCGCAGGAGGGGGTCGTAATCAGCCCCAGCATTTT. It yields the protein CASSFAGGGRNQPQHF.

The chain combines TRBV27 with TRBJ2-3; D is unresolved. V was clipped by 5 bases and J by 1 base, with 4 bases between them. The CDR3 is 12 amino acids. CDR1 is MNHEY, CDR2 SMNVEV, per germline (reference sequence). The CDR3 sequence: CASSVGTDTQYF. In DNA, the CDR3 is TGTGCCAGCAGTGTCGGCACAGATACGCAGTATTTT.

This rearrangement joins TRBV28 to TRBJ2-5, with 10 nucleotides matching TRBD2. After removal of 6 bases from V and 5 bases from J, the junction contained 9 bases not matched to a gene. The CDR3 loop spans 15 amino acids. Germline assignment: CDR1 MDHEN and CDR2 SYDVKM. The CDR3 bases are TGTGCCAGCAGCACCCAGCGGGAGGGCCGCGAGACCCAGTACTTC. Translating gives CASSTQREGRETQYF.

This chain links TRBV19 with TRBJ1-5; 8 positions agree with TRBD1. Trimming at V came to 2 bases and at J to 7 bases, leaving 7 bases not matched to a gene. The V gene's germline CDR1 is LNHDA and CDR2 SQIVND (reference sequence). There are 15 residues in the CDR3. The chain's CDR3 is CASSIQTGVGQPQHF. Here the CDR3 DNA reads TGTGCCAGTAGTATACAGACAGGGGTCGGGCAGCCCCAGCATTTT.

This clone was seen a handful of times. The gene calls are TRBV15 and TRBJ2-5; 10 bases line up with TRBD2. Germline V gene sequence: CDR1 LNHNV, CDR2 YYDKDF (reference sequence). Germline trimming cut 5 bases from V and 5 bases from J; bases unmatched to any gene: 11. The CDR3 is 16 residues long. CDR3 in amino acids: CATSGKAGGPKETQYF. The DNA of the CDR3 is TGTGCCACCAGCGGGAAAGCGGGAGGGCCGAAGGAGACCCAGTACTTC.

The V call is TRBV21-1, the J call TRBJ2-1; the DNA was not used to check the table's D call, TRBD2. TRBV21-1 is reported as a pseudogene. The CDR3 loop spans 18 amino acids. The CDR3 DNA reads TGTGCCAGCAGCAATGGTAGCGGGCCCCGACCAAACTACAATGAGCAGTTCTTC. It codes for CASSNGSGPRPNYNEQFF.

The chain links TRBV28 to TRBJ2-1; a possible D gene is TRBD1 (6 bases). This CDR3 has 16 residues. Trimming cost V 5 bases and J 0 bases, with 14 bases left between them. Germline CDR1 is MDHEN and CDR2 is SYDVKM. The CDR3 DNA reads TGTGCCAGCAGTCCGACAGGCCTTTCCTCCTACAATGAGCAGTTCTTC. Protein sequence: CASSPTGLSSYNEQFF.

Only a few counts were recorded for this clone. The chain combines TRBV6-1 with TRBJ1-2; no firm D call. Germline CDR1 and CDR2: MNHNS and SASEGT. The CDR3 is 12 residues long. The ends were cut back, 4 bases at V and 4 bases at J, with 7 bases in the middle. Written as DNA, the CDR3 is TGTGCCAGCAGTGGGGCAGGCTATGGCTACACCTTC. Protein product: CASSGAGYGYTF.

The chain joins TRBV19 to TRBJ1-5; TRBD1 matches 7 bases. The CDR3 covers 16 residues. CDR1 and CDR2 from the germline V gene are LNHDA and SQIVND (reference sequence). V lost 2 bases to trimming and J lost 2 bases; unmatched junction nucleotides: 6. CDR3 residues: CASSIRSQGGNQPQHF. The CDR3 region has the DNA TGTGCCAGTAGTATAAGGAGCCAGGGGGGCAATCAGCCCCAGCATTTT.

This chain connects TRBV29-1 to TRBJ1-1; weak D call: TRBD1 (6 bases). In germline, CDR1 is SQVTM, CDR2 ANQGSEA. CDR3 length equals 12 residues. Trimming removed 2 bases from V and 3 bases from J, with 7 bases in between. Written as DNA, the CDR3 is TGCAGCGTTGAACAGGGGTACACTGAAGCTTTCTTT. Its translation is CSVEQGYTEAFF.

The chain employs TRBV6-5 and TRBJ2-5, with a tentative D call TRBD2 (5 bases). The J call may be faulty, since TRBJ2-7 better matches the DNA end. The CDR3 covers 13 residues. Germline V gene data show CDR1 as MNHEY and CDR2 as SVGAGI. CDR3 sequence (DNA): TGTGCCAGCAGTTACGGGGAGCGGTACGAGCAGTACTTC. Amino acid sequence: CASSYGERYEQYF.

J is TRBJ1-6 and V is TRBV30; unclear D gene. Between the trimmed V and J ends, which lost 6 bases and 0 bases, there was a span of 6 bases. CDR1 and CDR2 from the germline V gene are GTSNPN and SVGIG (reference sequence). CDR3 length equals 13 residues. The DNA of the CDR3 is TGTGCCTGTCTGAGCTCCTATAATTCACCCCTCCACTTT. Protein sequence: CACLSSYNSPLHF.